This paragraph covers one TCR beta chain sequence. The record originates from a study of blood T cells in healthy people across ages. The CDR3 covers 14 residues. Trimming left V 1 base short and J 9 bases short, with 13 bases between. CDR1 and CDR2 (germline): SGHNT, YENEEA. Sample-barcoded 5' priming and a J-beta primer mix drove a second PCR of roughly 6 to 12 cycles. TCRdb passed the 5' RACE reads through MiXCR, listing each CDR3 protein once. The table shows 600,000 to 900,000 distinct CDR3 sequences, with roughly 25% occurring only once. This same sample was also part of a study on T cells of mothers and their children.

The receptor comes from a boy aged 5-17 years in good health. Sequencing input: blood. The rearrangement joins TRBV11-3 to TRBJ2-1, with TRBD2 as a possible D gene (6 bases). CDR3 loop: CASSLVSLASEQFF. The CDR3 coding sequence is TGTGCCAGCAGCTTAGTGTCACTAGCATCTGAGCAGTTCTTC. Based on the CDR3 plus reference TRBV11-3 and TRBJ2-1, the full variable domain is EAGVVQSPRYKIIEKKQPVAFWCNPISGHNTLYWYLQNLGQGPELLIRYENEEAVDDSQLPKDRFSAERLKGVDSTLKIQPAELGDSAVYLCASSLVSLASEQFFGPGTRLTVL.